This T cell receptor (beta chain) originates from a study of T cell responses to AZD1222 COVID-19 vaccine (dated by TCRdb to the early 2020s). Study-wide context: AZD1222 recipients with second doses at about 4 weeks or about 12 weeks were pooled, because spike-specific TCR depth and breadth did not differ between schedules. A total of about 230 trial participants underwent TCR sequencing, of whom some 210 received two doses of AZD1222 and about 25 received two doses of the MenACWY control vaccine. Enrollment into the trials was organized by age into subgroups of 18-55, 56-69 and 70-plus years, and those subgroups contained 148, 28 and 57 TCR-sequenced participants, respectively. Results and caveats for the whole study, not just this receptor: The whole spike protein was spanned by vaccine-associated CD4 TCRs, and dominant responses were seen in regions 160-218 and 743-854. In the small 56-69-year group, the increase in depth fell short of significance, most likely because of low power. Because no samples from the day 14 peak response were available, repertoires could be characterized only after the peak T cell response. Only a handful of AZD1222 recipients were SARS-CoV-2 seropositive at baseline, limiting conclusions about previously exposed vaccinees. Most participants were white British and females outnumbered males, and the authors suggested that clonal diversity may have been underestimated. Reportedly, almost half of the unique spike-specific TCRs recognized epitopes lying outside the regions that are mutated in the B.1.351 and B.1.1.7 variants. Spike-specific TCR breadth and depth rose significantly after two AZD1222 doses compared with day 0 and with MenACWY recipients.

The time point tag for this specimen amounts to: baseline before first vaccination. Vaccinee samples came from UK trials COV001 and COV002, including a single-blind randomized controlled phase 2/3 trial of AZD1222 (ChAdOx1 nCoV-19) in healthy adults. Trial participant PBMC samples were collected at day 0 and day 28 after the second dose for TCRbeta chain sequencing. Notes on this clone: Its antigen is currently not known. No base-level quality is on record; no much larger clone is a single base apart.

The CDR3 covers 14 residues, taking in both the cysteine and the phenylalanine. Left in the record is the CDR3 DNA by itself, 42 bases read in frame from the first base. The germline V gene (reference sequence) provides CDR1 LGHDT and CDR2 YNNKEL. Clipping removes 9 bases from V and 1 base from J, with 4 as the unmatched junction base count. The CDR3 regions of human TCRbeta chains were subjected to immunosequencing. As for the authors' bioinformatics: Repertoire TCRs were checked for matches against a reference library of SARS-CoV-2-specific TCRs that had been generated using the MIRA antigen-specificity platform. Breadth meant the fraction of unique TCRs that were SARS-CoV-2-associated, whereas depth meant the fraction of total T cells that were SARS-CoV-2-associated. Using the MIRA data, each spike-specific TCR was mapped to the spike region that the TCR reacts to and placed in a CD4 or CD8 class. Log10-transformed breadth and depth values were compared by one-way ANOVA with Sidak's multiple comparisons tests. TCRdb retrieved this table from immuneACCESS and kept in-frame rearrangements only. Not all clones are present; in checked studies, unresolved V genes account for under half, and no reason is known for the remainder. That table gives V, J and clone size, and the DNA gave D and trimming. This sample comprises 140,000 to 150,000 clones, nearly 95% of them detected only once. Less than 6.5% of the sample goes to the ten largest clones.

The sample was peripheral blood, taken on day 0 of AZD1222 vaccination. The source is an adult in good health. The chain is made from TRBV3-1 (or the pseudogene TRBV3-2) and TRBJ2-3; a stretch of 10 junction bases matches TRBD2. The sequenced DNA: TGTGCCAGTGTAAGCGGGAGGGGCACAGATACGCAGTATTTT. Protein translation: CASVSGRGTDTQYF.